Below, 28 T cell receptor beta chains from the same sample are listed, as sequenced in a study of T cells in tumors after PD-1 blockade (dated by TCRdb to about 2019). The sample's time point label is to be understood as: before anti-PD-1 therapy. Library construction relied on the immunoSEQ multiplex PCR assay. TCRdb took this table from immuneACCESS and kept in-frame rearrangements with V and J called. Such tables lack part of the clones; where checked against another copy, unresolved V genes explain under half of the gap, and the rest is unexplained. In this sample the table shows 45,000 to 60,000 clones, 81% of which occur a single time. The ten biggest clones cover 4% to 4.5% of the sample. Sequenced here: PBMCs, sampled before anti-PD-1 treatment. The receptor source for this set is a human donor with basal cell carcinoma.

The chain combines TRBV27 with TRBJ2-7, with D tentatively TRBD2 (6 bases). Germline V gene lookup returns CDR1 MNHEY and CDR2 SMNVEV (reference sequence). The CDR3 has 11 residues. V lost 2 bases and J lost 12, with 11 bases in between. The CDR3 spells CASSLRGGLYF. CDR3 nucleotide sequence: TGTGCCAGCAGTTTAAGGGGAGGATTGTACTTC.

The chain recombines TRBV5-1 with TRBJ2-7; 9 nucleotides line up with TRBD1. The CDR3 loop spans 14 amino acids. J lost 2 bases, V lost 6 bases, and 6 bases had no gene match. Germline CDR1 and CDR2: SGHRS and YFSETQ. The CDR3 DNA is TGCGCCAGCACCAAACGACAGGGGGCCTACGAGCAGTACTTC. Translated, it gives CASTKRQGAYEQYF. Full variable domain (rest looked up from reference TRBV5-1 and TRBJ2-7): KAGVTQTPRYLIKTRGQQVTLSCSPISGHRSVSWYQQTPGQGLQFLFEYFSETQRNKGNFPGRFSGRQFSNSRSEMNVSTLELGDSALYLCASTKRQGAYEQYFGPGTRLTVT.

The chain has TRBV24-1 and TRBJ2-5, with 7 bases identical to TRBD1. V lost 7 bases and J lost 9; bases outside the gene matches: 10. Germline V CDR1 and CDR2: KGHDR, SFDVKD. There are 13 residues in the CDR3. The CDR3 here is CATRPGGSGSQYF. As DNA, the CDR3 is TGTGCCACCAGGCCAGGGGGATCCGGTTCCCAGTACTTC.

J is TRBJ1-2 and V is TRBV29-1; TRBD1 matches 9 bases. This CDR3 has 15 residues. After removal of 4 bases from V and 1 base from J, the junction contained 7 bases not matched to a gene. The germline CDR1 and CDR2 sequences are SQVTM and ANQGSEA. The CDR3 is CSVVPGQGLNYGYTF. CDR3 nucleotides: TGCAGCGTTGTCCCAGGACAGGGGCTTAACTATGGCTACACCTTC.

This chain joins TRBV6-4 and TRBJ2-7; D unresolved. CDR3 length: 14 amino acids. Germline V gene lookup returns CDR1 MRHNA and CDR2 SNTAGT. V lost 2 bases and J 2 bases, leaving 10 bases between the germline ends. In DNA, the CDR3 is TGTGCCAGCAGTGACCTAGAATACACCTACGAGCAGTACTTC. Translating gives CASSDLEYTYEQYF.

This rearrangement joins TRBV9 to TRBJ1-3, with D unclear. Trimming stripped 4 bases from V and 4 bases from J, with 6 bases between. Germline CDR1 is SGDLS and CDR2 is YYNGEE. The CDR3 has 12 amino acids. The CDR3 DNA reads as TGTGCCAGCAGCTTAGGGGGAAACACCATATATTTT. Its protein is CASSLGGNTIYF.

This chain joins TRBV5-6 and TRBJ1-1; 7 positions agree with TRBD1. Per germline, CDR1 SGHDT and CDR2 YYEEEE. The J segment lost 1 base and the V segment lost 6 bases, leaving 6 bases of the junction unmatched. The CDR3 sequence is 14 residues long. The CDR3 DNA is TGTGCCAGCACCGCAGGGACAGAGAACACTGAAGCTTTCTTT. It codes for CASTAGTENTEAFF.

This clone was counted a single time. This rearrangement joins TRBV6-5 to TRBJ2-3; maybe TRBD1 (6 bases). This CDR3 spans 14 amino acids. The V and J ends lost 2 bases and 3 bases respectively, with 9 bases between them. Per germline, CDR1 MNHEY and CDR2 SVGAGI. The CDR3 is CASSYDRWTDTQYF. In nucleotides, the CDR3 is TGTGCCAGCAGTTACGACAGGTGGACAGATACGCAGTATTTT.

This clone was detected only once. The CDR3 is CASSPGQAHTDTQYF. The CDR3 nucleotides are TGTGCCAGCAGTCCGGGACAGGCTCACACAGATACGCAGTATTTT. The chain employs TRBV6-5 and TRBJ2-3, with TRBD1 matching over 8 bases. The germline V gene encodes CDR1 MNHEY and CDR2 SVGAGI. With V trimmed by 5 bases and J by 2 bases, 6 bases remained unmatched. There are 15 residues in the CDR3.

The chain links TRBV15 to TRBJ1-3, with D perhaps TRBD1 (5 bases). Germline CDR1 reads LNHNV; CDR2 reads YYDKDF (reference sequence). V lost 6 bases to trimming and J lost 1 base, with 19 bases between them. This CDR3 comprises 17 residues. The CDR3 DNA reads TGTGCCACCAGGAGAACGGTATTCGAGGGGTCTGGAAACACCATATATTTT. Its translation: CATRRTVFEGSGNTIYF.

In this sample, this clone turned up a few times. The CDR3 DNA is TGTGCCAGCAGTTTGTCCAGGCAGTTCTTC. Its translation is CASSLSRQFF. V and J are TRBV6-6 and TRBJ2-1; unclear D gene. CDR3 length: 10 amino acids. The germline V gene has CDR1 MNHNY and CDR2 SVGAGI (reference sequence). V was shortened by 4 bases and J by 12 bases, with 7 bases between the two germline ends.

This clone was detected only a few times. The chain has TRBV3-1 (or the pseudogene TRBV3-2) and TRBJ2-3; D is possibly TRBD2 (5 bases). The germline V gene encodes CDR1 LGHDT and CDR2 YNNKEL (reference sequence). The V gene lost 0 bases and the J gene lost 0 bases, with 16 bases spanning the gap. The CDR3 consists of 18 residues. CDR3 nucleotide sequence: TGTGCCAGCAGCCAAGATACCCCTTGGGGAGCTAGCACAGATACGCAGTATTTT. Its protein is CASSQDTPWGASTDTQYF.

CDR3 nucleotide sequence: TGCGCCAGCAGCTTGGGTTCAGGGGCTGGCTATGGCTACACCTTC. Protein product: CASSLGSGAGYGYTF. This chain links TRBV5-1 with TRBJ1-2; D is possibly TRBD1 (6 bases). V was clipped by 0 bases and J by 4 bases, with 13 bases between them. CDR3 length: 15 amino acids. Germline CDR1 SGHRS, CDR2 YFSETQ.

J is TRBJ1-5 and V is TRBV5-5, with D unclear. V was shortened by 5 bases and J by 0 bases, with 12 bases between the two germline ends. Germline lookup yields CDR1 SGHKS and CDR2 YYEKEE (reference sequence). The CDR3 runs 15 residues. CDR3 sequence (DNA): TGTGCCAGCAGTTCCGGCCCCAATAGCAATCAGCCCCAGCATTTT. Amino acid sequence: CASSSGPNSNQPQHF.

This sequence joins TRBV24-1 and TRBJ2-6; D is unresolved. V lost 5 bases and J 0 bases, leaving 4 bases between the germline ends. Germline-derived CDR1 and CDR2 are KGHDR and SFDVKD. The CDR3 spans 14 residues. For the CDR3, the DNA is TGTGCCACCAGTGGGACCTCTGGGGCCAACGTCCTGACTTTC. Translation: CATSGTSGANVLTF.

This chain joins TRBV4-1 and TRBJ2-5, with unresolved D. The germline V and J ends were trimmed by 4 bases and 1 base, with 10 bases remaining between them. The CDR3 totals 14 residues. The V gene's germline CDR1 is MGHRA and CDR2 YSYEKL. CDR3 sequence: CASSPSALQETQYF. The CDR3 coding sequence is TGCGCCAGCAGCCCTAGTGCCCTCCAAGAGACCCAGTACTTC.

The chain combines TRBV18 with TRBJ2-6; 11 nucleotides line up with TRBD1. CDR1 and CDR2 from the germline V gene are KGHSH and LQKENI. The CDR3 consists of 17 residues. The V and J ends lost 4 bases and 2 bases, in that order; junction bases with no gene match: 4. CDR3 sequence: CASSHGTGGTGANVLTF. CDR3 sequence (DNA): TGTGCCAGCTCACATGGGACAGGGGGGACTGGGGCCAACGTCCTGACTTTC.

For the CDR3, the DNA is TGTGCCAGCGGTTCACAGAGCTCTGGAAACACCATATATTTT. It is translated as CASGSQSSGNTIYF. This sequence joins TRBV14 and TRBJ1-3; no reliable D call. The V end lost 8 bases, the J end lost 0 bases, and 11 bases lay between the germline ends. The germline gives CDR1 SGHDN, CDR2 FVKESK. There are 14 residues in the CDR3.

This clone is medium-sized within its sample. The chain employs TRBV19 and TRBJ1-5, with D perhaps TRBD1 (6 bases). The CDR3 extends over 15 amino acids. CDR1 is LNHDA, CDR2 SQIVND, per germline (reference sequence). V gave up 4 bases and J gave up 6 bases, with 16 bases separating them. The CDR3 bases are TGTGCCAGTAGTACTCGACAGGCAGCGGGTCAGCCCCAGCATTTT. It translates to CASSTRQAAGQPQHF.

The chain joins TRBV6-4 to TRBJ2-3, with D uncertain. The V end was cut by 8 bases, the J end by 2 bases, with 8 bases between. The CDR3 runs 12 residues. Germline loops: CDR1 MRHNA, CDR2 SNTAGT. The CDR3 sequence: CASGEDTDTQYF. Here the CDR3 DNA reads TGTGCCAGCGGGGAAGACACAGATACGCAGTATTTT.

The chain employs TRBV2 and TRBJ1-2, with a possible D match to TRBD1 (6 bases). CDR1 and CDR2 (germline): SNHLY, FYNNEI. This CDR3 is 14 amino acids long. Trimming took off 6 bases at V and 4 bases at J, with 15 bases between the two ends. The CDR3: CASRKGGQSYGYTF. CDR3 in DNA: TGTGCCAGCAGGAAGGGGGGGCAGTCCTATGGCTACACCTTC.

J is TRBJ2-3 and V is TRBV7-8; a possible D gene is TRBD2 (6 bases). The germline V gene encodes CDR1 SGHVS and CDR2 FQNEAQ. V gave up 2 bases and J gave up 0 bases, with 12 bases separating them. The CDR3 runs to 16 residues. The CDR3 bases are TGTGCCAGCAGCTTAATGCGGGACTTTAGCACAGATACGCAGTATTTT. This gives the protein CASSLMRDFSTDTQYF.

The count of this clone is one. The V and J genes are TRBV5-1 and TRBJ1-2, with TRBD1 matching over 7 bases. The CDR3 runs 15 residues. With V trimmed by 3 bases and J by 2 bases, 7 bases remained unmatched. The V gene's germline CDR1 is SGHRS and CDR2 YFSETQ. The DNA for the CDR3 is TGCGCCAGCAGCTCCAGACAGGGCAACAACTATGGCTACACCTTC. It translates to CASSSRQGNNYGYTF. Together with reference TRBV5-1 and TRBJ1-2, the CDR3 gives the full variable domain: KAGVTQTPRYLIKTRGQQVTLSCSPISGHRSVSWYQQTPGQGLQFLFEYFSETQRNKGNFPGRFSGRQFSNSRSEMNVSTLELGDSALYLCASSSRQGNNYGYTFGSGTRLTVV.

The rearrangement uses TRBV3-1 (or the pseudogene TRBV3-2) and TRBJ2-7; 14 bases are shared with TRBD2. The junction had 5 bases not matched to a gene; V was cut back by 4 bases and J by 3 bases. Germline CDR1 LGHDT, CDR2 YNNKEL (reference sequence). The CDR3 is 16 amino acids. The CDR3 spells CASSPRGTSGGYEQYF. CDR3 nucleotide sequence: TGTGCCAGCAGCCCGAGGGGGACTAGCGGGGGCTACGAGCAGTACTTC.

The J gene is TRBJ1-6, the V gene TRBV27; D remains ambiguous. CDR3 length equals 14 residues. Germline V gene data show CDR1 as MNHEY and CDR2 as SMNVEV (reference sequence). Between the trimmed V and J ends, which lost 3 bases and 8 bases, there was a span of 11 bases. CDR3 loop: CASSFYSLDSPLHF. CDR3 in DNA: TGTGCCAGCAGTTTCTACAGTCTGGATTCACCCCTCCACTTT.

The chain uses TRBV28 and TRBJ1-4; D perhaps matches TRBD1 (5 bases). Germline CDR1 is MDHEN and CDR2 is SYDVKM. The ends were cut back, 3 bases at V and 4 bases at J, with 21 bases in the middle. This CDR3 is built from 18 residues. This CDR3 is CASSFGLTPGTYNEKLFF. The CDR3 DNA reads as TGTGCCAGCAGTTTCGGCCTGACCCCAGGGACGTATAATGAAAAACTGTTTTTT.

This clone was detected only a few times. CDR3 DNA sequence: TGCGCCAGCAGTGATTCAAACACTGAAGCTTTCTTT. As protein: CASSDSNTEAFF. The chain joins TRBV10-1 to TRBJ1-1; D ambiguous. Trimming removed 3 bases at V and 2 bases at J, with 4 bases between. The length of the CDR3 is 12 residues. Germline CDR1 reads WNHNN; CDR2 reads SYGVQD (reference sequence).

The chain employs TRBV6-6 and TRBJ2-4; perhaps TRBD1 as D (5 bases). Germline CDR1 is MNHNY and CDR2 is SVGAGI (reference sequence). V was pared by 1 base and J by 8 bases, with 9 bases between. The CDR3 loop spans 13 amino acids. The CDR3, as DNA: TGTGCCAGCAGTTACTATGGGGCGGACATTCAGTACTTC. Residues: CASSYYGADIQYF.